What follows is one TCR beta chain and its context. Its antigen is unknown. Per sample, a minimum of 6 million PBMCs were isolated. These data belong to a study of blood T cells in healthy people across ages. PCR was performed a second time for about 6 to 11 cycles using a sample-barcoded 5' primer and a J-beta primer mix. MiXCR, applied by TCRdb to the 5' RACE reads, yields one record per CDR3 protein. The data hold over a million distinct CDR3 sequences, with 20% to 25% observed a single time. Study findings and constraints: Since the PBMCs were unsorted, naive and antigen-experienced cells could not be conclusively compared. CMV status of donors was unknown, possibly confounding expanded clonotype changes.

The V end was cut by 9 bases, the J end by 0 bases, with 8 bases between. The CDR3 spans 12 residues. Germline assignment: CDR1 KGHDR and CDR2 SFDVKD. These data were also filed under a second study, of T cells of mothers and their children. Turning to that study: The people who donated were a few healthy Caucasian mothers and their six children.

Sequences were obtained from blood. This receptor was taken from a girl aged 2-9 years in good health. The J gene is TRBJ2-7, the V gene TRBV24-1, with D unclear. CDR3 in amino acids: CATQADSYEQYF. The CDR3 bases are TGTGCCACCCAGGCGGACTCCTACGAGCAGTACTTC.